This entry concerns a single T cell receptor (beta chain). Antigen unknown. These data are taken from a study of graft-versus-host responses after intestinal transplantation. Whole-study results and caveats: Recipient marrow contained GvH clones, some of which appeared first in ileum or blood.

Only in-frame clones appear in the TCRdb table, and some are missing; sequencing was by immunoSEQ multiplex PCR. The repertoire includes roughly 97,000 clones, about 90% of them detected once, and around 0.96% sits in the top ten. In germline, CDR1 is SGHNT, CDR2 YYREEE (reference sequence). V was cut by 1 base and J by 4 bases, with 17 bases left in between. The CDR3 runs to 16 residues. This receptor was identified in a human donor who received an intestinal transplant. Source: unstimulated CD4+ T cells sorted from spleen or lymph node cells, taken before intestinal transplant. This chain links TRBV5-4 with TRBJ2-5, with D possibly matching TRBD2 (5 bases). The CDR3 coding sequence is TGTGCCAGCAGCTTGTGGGCTGTGTACGAGGGAGAGACCCAGTACTTC. Protein sequence: CASSLWAVYEGETQYF.